The 2 T cell receptor beta chains below were found in one sample sequenced in a study of T cell responses to AZD1222 COVID-19 vaccine. The repertoire was sequenced with immunoSEQ multiplex PCR; TCRdb's copy has only in-frame clones and lacks some. Among approximately 150,000 clones listed, under 95% were seen once. Source: peripheral blood, taken on day 0 of MenACWY control vaccination. The receptors were gathered from an adult in good health.

This chain joins TRBV9 and TRBJ2-7; 14 bases line up with TRBD2. Germline V gene data show CDR1 as SGDLS and CDR2 as YYNGEE. V dropped 4 bases and J dropped 5; count of bases not matched to a gene: 14. The CDR3 is 18 residues long. CDR3 nucleotides: TGTGCCAGCAGCCCCTCCGGGACTAGCGGGGGTCTCCGCGACGAGCAGTACTTC. It encodes CASSPSGTSGGLRDEQYF.

The J gene is TRBJ1-2, the V gene TRBV5-8; the D is unclear. There are 13 residues in the CDR3. V was clipped by 2 bases and J by 1 base, with 6 bases between them. The germline gives CDR1 SGHTS, CDR2 YDEGEE. CDR3 amino acids: CASSFRDNYGYTF. The CDR3 nucleotides read TGTGCCAGCAGCTTCCGGGATAACTATGGCTACACCTTC.